This paragraph reports one TCR beta chain. This clonotype was picked up many times. Its antigen is still unknown. Base quality data are lacking; no much larger clone is found one base away. This sample is part of a study of early T cells in non-severe SARS-CoV-2 infection (dated by TCRdb to about 2021). Study-level background: Because TCR sequencing was done on bulk RNA from unsorted whole blood, the alpha and beta chains could not be paired. General findings and caveats noted by the study authors: VDJdb matching was skewed toward anti-spike CD8 responses and likely underestimated virus-specific expansions, missing private and CD4 specificities.

Library creation used 5' RACE. TCRdb shows the sequencer as NextSeq 500. Unique molecular identifiers were attached to individual cDNA molecules in the TCR library protocol so that sequencing error and PCR bias could be corrected. TCR alpha and beta chains were both sequenced, and the abundances of alpha and beta sequences in each sample were closely correlated with each other. In the source study's methods: Decombinator V4 was used to perform V gene, J gene and CDR3 annotation of TCR sequences. TCRs were defined as expanded if a significant change between any two time points was detected under a Poisson model with p below 0.0001. TCR abundances were normalised to the total number of TCRs sequenced per sample and expressed as counts per million. TRAV1-2 paired with TRAJ12, TRAJ20 or TRAJ33 defined MAIT TCRs, while TRAV10 paired with TRAJ18 defined iNKT TCRs. VDJdb, accessed on 1 November 2021, was searched for TCRs annotated for CMV, EBV and SARS-CoV-2, and TCRs annotated for more than one antigen were excluded. Using fastp at Q25 and MiXCR, TCRdb reprocessed the public reads and kept productive beta chains. Identical CDR3 proteins give one entry, which carries the most common genes and DNA. TCRdb, rather than the study authors, made the V and J calls. In all, the sample holds tens of thousands of distinct CDR3 sequences, and approximately 10% of those were seen once. Of the sample, around 14% falls within the top ten clones.

Set within a cohort of healthcare workers in London, UK, this nested case-control study involved weekly PCR testing of nasopharyngeal swabs along with blood sampling. Healthcare workers were enrolled in the week of the UK lockdown, from 23 to 31 March 2020, and were followed every week for up to about 16 weeks. The junction carries 7 bases between V and J, which are trimmed by 0 bases and 6 bases respectively. CDR1 is given as SGHRS and CDR2 as YFSETQ, both from the germline V gene. The CDR3 sequence holds 13 residues, the cysteine and phenylalanine included. Just CDR3 DNA is preserved here, 39 bases in frame from base 1.

The material sequenced was whole blood. In this chain, TRBV5-1 is recombined with TRBJ2-1, with the D gene uncertain. This TCR was recovered from an adult who was a healthcare worker with PCR-confirmed SARS-CoV-2 infection or an uninfected control (not recorded which). The CDR3: CASSLGTSNEQFF. The nucleotide sequence is TGCGCCAGCAGCTTGGGAACGAGCAATGAGCAGTTCTTC.